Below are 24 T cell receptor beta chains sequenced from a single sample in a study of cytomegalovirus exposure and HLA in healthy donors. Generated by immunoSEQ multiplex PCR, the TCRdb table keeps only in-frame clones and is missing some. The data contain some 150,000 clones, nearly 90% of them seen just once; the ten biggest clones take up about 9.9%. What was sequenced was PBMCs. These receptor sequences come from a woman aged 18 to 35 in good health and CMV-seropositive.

The chain's CDR3 is CASSLITGGDNEQFF. For the CDR3, the DNA is TGCGCCAGCAGCTTGATTACCGGGGGGGACAATGAGCAGTTCTTC. This sequence joins TRBV5-1 and TRBJ2-1, with TRBD2 identical over 8 bases. The CDR3 sequence is 15 residues long. Per germline, CDR1 SGHRS and CDR2 YFSETQ. The junction had 5 bases not matched to a gene; V was cut back by 1 base and J by 5 bases. Drawing the rest from reference TRBV5-1 and TRBJ2-1, the complete variable domain is KAGVTQTPRYLIKTRGQQVTLSCSPISGHRSVSWYQQTPGQGLQFLFEYFSETQRNKGNFPGRFSGRQFSNSRSEMNVSTLELGDSALYLCASSLITGGDNEQFFGPGTRLTVL.

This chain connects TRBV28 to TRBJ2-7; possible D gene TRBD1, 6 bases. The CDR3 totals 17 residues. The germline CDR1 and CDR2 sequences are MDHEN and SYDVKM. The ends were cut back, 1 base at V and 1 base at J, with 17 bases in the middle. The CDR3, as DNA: TGTGCCAGCAGTTTATCGGGGTTTTGGGGGCCATCCTACGAGCAGTACTTC. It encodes CASSLSGFWGPSYEQYF. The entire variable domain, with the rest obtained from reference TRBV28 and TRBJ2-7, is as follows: DVKVTQSSRYLVKRTGEKVFLECVQDMDHENMFWYRQDPGLGLRLIYFSYDVKMKEKGDIPEGYSVSREKKERFSLILESASTNQTSMYLCASSLSGFWGPSYEQYFGPGTRLTVT.

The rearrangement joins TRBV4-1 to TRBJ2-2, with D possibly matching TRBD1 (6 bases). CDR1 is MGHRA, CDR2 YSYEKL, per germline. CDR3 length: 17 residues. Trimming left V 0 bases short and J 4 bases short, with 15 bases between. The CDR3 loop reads CASSQDIAGAGTGELFF. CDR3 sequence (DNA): TGCGCCAGCAGCCAAGATATAGCAGGGGCGGGCACCGGGGAGCTGTTTTTT.

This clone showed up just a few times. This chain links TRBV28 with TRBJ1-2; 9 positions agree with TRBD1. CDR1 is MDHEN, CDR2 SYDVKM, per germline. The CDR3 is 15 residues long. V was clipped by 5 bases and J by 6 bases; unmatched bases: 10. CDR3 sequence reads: CASSRSDRGRNGYTF. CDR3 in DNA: TGTGCCAGCAGTAGATCGGACAGGGGCAGGAATGGCTACACCTTC.

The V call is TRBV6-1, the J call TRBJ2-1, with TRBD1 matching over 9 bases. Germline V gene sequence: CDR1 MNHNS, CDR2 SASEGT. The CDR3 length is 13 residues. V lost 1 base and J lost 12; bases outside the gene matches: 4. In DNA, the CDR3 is TGTGCCAGCAGTGAAGGGACAGGGGTTGGGCAGTTCTTC. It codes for CASSEGTGVGQFF.

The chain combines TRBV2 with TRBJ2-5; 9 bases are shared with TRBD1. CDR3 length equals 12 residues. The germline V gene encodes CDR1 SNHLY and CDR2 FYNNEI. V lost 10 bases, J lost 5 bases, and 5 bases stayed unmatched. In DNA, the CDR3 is TGTGCCAACAACAGGGGGCTGGAGACCCAGTACTTC. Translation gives CANNRGLETQYF.

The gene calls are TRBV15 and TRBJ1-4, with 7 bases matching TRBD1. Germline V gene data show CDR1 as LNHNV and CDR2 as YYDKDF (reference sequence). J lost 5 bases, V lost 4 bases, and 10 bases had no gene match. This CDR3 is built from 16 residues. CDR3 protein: CATSTFTGEENEKLFF. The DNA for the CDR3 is TGTGCCACCAGCACCTTCACAGGGGAGGAAAATGAAAAACTGTTTTTT.

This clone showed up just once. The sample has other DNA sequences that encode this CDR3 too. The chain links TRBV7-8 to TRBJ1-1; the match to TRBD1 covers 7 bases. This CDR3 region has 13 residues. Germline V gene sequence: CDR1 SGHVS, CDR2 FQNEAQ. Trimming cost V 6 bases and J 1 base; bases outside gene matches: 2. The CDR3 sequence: CASRRGQNTEAFF. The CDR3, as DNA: TGTGCCAGCAGAAGGGGGCAGAACACTGAAGCTTTCTTT. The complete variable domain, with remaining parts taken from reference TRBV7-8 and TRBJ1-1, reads GAGVSQSPRYKVAKRGQDVALRCDPISGHVSLFWYQQALGQGPEFLTYFQNEAQLDKSGLPSDRFFAERPEGSVSTLKIQRTQQEDSAVYLCASRRGQNTEAFFGQGTRLTVV.

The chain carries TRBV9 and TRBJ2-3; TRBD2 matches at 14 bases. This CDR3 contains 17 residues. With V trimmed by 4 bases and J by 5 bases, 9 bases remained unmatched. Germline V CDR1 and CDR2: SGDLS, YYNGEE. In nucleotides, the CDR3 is TGTGCCAGCAGCCCGACTAGCGGGGGGGCCCTTAGAGATACGCAGTATTTT. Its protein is CASSPTSGGALRDTQYF.

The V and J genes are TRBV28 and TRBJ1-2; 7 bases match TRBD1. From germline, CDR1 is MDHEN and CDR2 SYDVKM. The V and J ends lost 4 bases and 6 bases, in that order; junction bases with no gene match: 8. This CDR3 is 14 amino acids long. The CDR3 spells CASSSDRDSDGYTF. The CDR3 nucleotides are TGTGCCAGCAGTTCAGACAGGGATTCGGATGGCTACACCTTC.

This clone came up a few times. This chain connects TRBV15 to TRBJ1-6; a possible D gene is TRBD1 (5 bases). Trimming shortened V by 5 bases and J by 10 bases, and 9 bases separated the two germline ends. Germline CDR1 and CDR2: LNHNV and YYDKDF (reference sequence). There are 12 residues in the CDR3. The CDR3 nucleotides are TGTGCCACCAGCCGGACACCCTCACCCCTCCACTTT. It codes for CATSRTPSPLHF. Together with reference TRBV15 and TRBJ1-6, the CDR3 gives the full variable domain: DAMVIQNPRYQVTQFGKPVTLSCSQTLNHNVMYWYQQKSSQAPKLLFHYYDKDFNNEADTPDNFQSRRPNTSFCFLDIRSPGLGDTAMYLCATSRTPSPLHFGNGTRLTVT.

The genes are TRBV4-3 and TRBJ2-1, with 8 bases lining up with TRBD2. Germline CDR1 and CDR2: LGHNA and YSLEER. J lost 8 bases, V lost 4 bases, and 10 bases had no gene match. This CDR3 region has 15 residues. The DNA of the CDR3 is TGCGCCAGCAGCCTAGGACTAGCTCGGGTGGATGAGCAGTTCTTC. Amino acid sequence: CASSLGLARVDEQFF.

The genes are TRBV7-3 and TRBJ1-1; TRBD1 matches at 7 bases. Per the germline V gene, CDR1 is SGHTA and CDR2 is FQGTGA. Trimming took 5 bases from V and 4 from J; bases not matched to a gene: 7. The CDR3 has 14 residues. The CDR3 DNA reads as TGTGCCAGCAGCCCGACAGGGCCCCCCACTGAAGCTTTCTTT. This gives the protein CASSPTGPPTEAFF.

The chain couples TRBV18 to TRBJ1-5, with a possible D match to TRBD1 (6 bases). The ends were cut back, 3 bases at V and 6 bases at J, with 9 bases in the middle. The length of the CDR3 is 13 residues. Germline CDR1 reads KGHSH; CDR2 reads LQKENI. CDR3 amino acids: CASSPRGGQPQHF. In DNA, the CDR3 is TGTGCCAGCTCACCGAGGGGGGGTCAGCCCCAGCATTTT.

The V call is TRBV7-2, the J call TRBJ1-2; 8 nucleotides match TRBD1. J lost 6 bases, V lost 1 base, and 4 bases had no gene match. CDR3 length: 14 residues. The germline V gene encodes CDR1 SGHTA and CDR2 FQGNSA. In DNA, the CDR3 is TGTGCCAGCAGCTTAGATGGGACAGGCCATGGCTACACCTTC. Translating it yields CASSLDGTGHGYTF. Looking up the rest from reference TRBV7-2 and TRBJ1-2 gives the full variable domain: GAGVSQSPSNKVTEKGKDVELRCDPISGHTALYWYRQSLGQGLEFLIYFQGNSAPDKSGLPSDRFSAERTGGSVSTLTIQRTQQEDSAVYLCASSLDGTGHGYTFGSGTRLTVV.

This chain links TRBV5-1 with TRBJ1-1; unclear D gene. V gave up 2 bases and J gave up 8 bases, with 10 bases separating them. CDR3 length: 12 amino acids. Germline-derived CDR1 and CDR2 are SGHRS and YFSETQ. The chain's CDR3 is CASSFGEREAFF. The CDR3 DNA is TGCGCCAGCAGCTTCGGGGAACGAGAAGCTTTCTTT.

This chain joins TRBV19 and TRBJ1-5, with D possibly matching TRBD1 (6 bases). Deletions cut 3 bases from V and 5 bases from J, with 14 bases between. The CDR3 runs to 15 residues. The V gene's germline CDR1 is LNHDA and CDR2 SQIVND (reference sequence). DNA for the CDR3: TGTGCCAGTAGTATCGACCCCCCAGGGGATCAGCCCCAGCATTTT. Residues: CASSIDPPGDQPQHF.

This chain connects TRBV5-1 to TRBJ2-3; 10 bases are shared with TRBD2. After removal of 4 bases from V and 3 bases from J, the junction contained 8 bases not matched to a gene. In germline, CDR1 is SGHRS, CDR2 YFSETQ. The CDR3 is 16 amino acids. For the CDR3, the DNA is TGCGCCAGCAGCAGGCGGGAGCGGGGGGGTACAGATACGCAGTATTTT. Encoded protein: CASSRRERGGTDTQYF.

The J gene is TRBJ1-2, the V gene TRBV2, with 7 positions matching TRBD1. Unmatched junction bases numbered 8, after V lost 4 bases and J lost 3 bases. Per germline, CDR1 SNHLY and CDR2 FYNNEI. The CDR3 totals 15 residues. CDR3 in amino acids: CASSATGSRYYGYTF. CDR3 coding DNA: TGTGCCAGCAGTGCGACAGGGAGTCGGTACTATGGCTACACCTTC. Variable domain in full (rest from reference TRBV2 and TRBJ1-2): EPEVTQTPSHQVTQMGQEVILRCVPISNHLYFYWYRQILGQKVEFLVSFYNNEISEKSEIFDDQFSVERPDGSNFTLKIRSTKLEDSAMYFCASSATGSRYYGYTFGSGTRLTVV.

The CDR3 loop reads CATQTGEDYGYTF. CDR3 DNA sequence: TGTGCCACGCAGACAGGGGAGGACTATGGCTACACCTTC. The genes are TRBV10-3 and TRBJ1-2; 8 bases match TRBD1. V lost 10 bases, J lost 3 bases, and 7 bases stayed unmatched. The CDR3 has 13 amino acids. Germline CDR1 and CDR2: ENHRY and SYGVKD.

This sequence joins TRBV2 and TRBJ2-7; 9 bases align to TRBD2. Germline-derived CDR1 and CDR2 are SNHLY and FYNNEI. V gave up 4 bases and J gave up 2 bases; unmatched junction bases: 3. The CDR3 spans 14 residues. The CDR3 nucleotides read TGTGCCAGCAGTGTGGCGGGGGGGCCCTACGAGCAGTACTTC. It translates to CASSVAGGPYEQYF.

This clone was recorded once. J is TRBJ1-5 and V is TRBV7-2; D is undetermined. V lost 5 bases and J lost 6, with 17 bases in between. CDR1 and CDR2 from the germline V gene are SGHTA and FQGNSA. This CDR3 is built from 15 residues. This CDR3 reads CASSAGPTGGQPQHF. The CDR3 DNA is TGTGCCAGCAGCGCCGGCCCTACGGGTGGTCAGCCCCAGCATTTT.

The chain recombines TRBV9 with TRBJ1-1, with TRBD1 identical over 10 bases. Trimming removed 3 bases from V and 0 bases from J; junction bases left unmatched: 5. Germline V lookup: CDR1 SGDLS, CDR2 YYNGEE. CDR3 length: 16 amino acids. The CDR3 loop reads CASSAGTGVMNTEAFF. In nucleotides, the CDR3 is TGTGCCAGCAGCGCCGGGACAGGGGTGATGAACACTGAAGCTTTCTTT.

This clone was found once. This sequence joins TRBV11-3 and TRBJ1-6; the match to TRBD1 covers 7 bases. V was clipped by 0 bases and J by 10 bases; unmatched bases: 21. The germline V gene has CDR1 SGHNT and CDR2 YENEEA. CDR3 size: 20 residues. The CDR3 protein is CASSLEVRDSRPGNFSPLHF. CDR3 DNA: TGTGCCAGCAGCTTAGAGGTTCGGGACAGCCGGCCAGGAAATTTCTCACCCCTCCACTTT.